A selection of T cell receptor beta chains follows, all from one sample in a study of CD8 T cells in Susac syndrome. MiXCR was run by TCRdb on the immunoSEQ multiplex PCR reads, yielding one entry per CDR3 protein. The sample shows about 290,000 distinct CDR3 sequences, approximately 89% of them seen only once. The specimen sequenced was CD8+ T cells from PBMCs. These receptor sequences come from a human donor with multiple sclerosis. CDR3s leave out the opening cysteine and the closing phenylalanine or tryptophan. The order of the fields is CDR3 length, V gene, CDR3 protein.

len: 13; v_gene: TRBV7-9; CDR3aa: ASSWTMGPNTEAF
len: 10; v_gene: TRBV7-6; CDR3aa: ASSLLRETQY
len: 11; v_gene: TRBV11-3; CDR3aa: ASSLGLPDTQY
len: 15; v_gene: TRBV28; CDR3aa: ASRSYLAGTGNTEAF
len: 12; v_gene: TRBV15; CDR3aa: ATSTGFDNSPLH
len: 13; v_gene: TRBV12-3/TRBV12-4; CDR3aa: ASSPLKPGTGELF
len: 11; v_gene: TRBV30; CDR3aa: AWSLGSTDTQY
len: 11; v_gene: TRBV7-9; CDR3aa: ASSLSPSLEQF
len: 14; v_gene: TRBV4-3; CDR3aa: ASSPFGQEPTGELF
len: 14; v_gene: TRBV9; CDR3aa: ASSVAAPSPYNEQF